Reported below is one T cell receptor beta chain. These data originate in a study of OX40 agonist ivuxolimab in advanced cancers. Study-level background: Three individuals attained partial responses, comprising one hepatocellular carcinoma case and two cutaneous melanoma cases.

The germline V gene has CDR1 SGHRS and CDR2 YFSETQ. Trimming shortened V by 7 bases and J by 5 bases, and 9 bases separated the two germline ends. The CDR3 length is 11 residues. Assay: immunoSEQ multiplex PCR; the TCRdb copy retains only in-frame clones and omits some. Of 30,000 to 40,000 clones in the sample, about nine tenths were seen once. The chain couples TRBV5-1 to TRBJ2-5; D remains unclear. The receptor's source is an adult with an advanced solid tumor such as melanoma, head and neck, liver or kidney cancer. This specimen consisted of CD4+ or CD8+ T cells sorted from blood, obtained in a trial of the OX40 agonist ivuxolimab. Written as DNA, the CDR3 is TGCGCCAGCGGGCCTAGGGAGACCCAGTACTTC. Protein sequence: CASGPRETQYF.